The 32 T cell receptor beta chains reported below all come from one sample, sequenced in a study of beta chain features in type 1 diabetes. The entirety of the isolated RNA underwent reverse transcription, so expressed TCRB transcripts were sequenced. Method: immunoSEQ multiplex PCR; TCRdb's copy keeps in-frame clones and lacks some. The sample lists about 290,000 clones; 7.5% to 9.5% were seen once. The sequencing sample was made of central memory CD4+ T cells from blood. These receptors came from a woman aged 18-30 years in good health.

Only a few counts were recorded for this clone. The V call is TRBV4-3, the J call TRBJ2-3; maybe TRBD2 (5 bases). The V end was cut by 0 bases, the J end by 0 bases, with 7 bases between. The CDR3 loop spans 15 amino acids. Germline V gene data show CDR1 as LGHNA and CDR2 as YSLEER. CDR3 bases: TGCGCCAGCAGCCAAGAGGGGAGAAGCACAGATACGCAGTATTTT. Encoded protein: CASSQEGRSTDTQYF.

This clone has just a few counts. CDR3 bases: TGCGCCAGCAGCCGGTCAGGGAAGGTAAATGAAAAACTGTTTTTT. This gives the protein CASSRSGKVNEKLFF. The chain uses TRBV5-1 and TRBJ1-4; D is possibly TRBD1 (5 bases). The V end lost 4 bases, the J end lost 5 bases, and 15 bases lay between the germline ends. This CDR3 has 15 amino acids. Germline CDR1 SGHRS, CDR2 YFSETQ. The full variable domain, its missing parts supplied by reference TRBV5-1 and TRBJ1-4, is KAGVTQTPRYLIKTRGQQVTLSCSPISGHRSVSWYQQTPGQGLQFLFEYFSETQRNKGNFPGRFSGRQFSNSRSEMNVSTLELGDSALYLCASSRSGKVNEKLFFGSGTQLSVL.

This clone was picked up many times. The sample contains more than one DNA sequence encoding this CDR3. The chain couples TRBV28 to TRBJ2-7; the match to TRBD1 covers 7 bases. The CDR3 consists of 12 residues. Germline V gene data show CDR1 as MDHEN and CDR2 as SYDVKM. V gave up 5 bases and J gave up 4 bases; unmatched junction bases: 2. The CDR3 spells CASSLTGYEQYV. The CDR3 region has the DNA TGTGCCAGCAGTCTGACAGGGTACGAGCAGTACGTC.

The chain is built from TRBV5-4 and TRBJ2-5; the match to TRBD1 covers 10 bases. Germline-derived CDR1 and CDR2 are SGHNT and YYREEE (reference sequence). The V segment lost 1 base and the J segment 5 bases; nucleotides outside the gene matches: 8. The CDR3 length is 16 residues. The DNA of the CDR3 is TGTGCCAGCAGCTTGTCCGTGGGACAGGGGTGGGAGACCCAGTACTTC. The encoded protein is CASSLSVGQGWETQYF.

The V and J genes are TRBV4-3 and TRBJ1-1; D is undetermined. The ends were cut back, 4 bases at V and 1 base at J, with 10 bases in the middle. The CDR3 contains 14 residues. Germline V gene data show CDR1 as LGHNA and CDR2 as YSLEER. CDR3 in amino acids: CASSPLPRNTEAFF. The CDR3 DNA is TGCGCCAGCAGCCCGCTCCCCAGGAACACTGAAGCTTTCTTT.

J is TRBJ2-7 and V is TRBV5-1, with TRBD2 identical over 8 bases. This CDR3 is built from 14 residues. The trim removed 2 bases at V and 5 bases at J, leaving 6 bases unmatched. Per the germline V gene, CDR1 is SGHRS and CDR2 is YFSETQ. This chain's CDR3 is CASSLLLAADEQYF. CDR3 nucleotides: TGCGCCAGCAGCTTATTACTAGCGGCGGACGAGCAGTACTTC.

The rearrangement joins TRBV10-3 to TRBJ2-3; 16 bases agree with TRBD2. The CDR3 has 17 amino acids. The germline gives CDR1 ENHRY, CDR2 SYGVKD. The junction had 8 bases not matched to a gene; V was cut back by 6 bases and J by 5 bases. The CDR3 DNA reads TGTGCCATCAGGGCCGGGACTAGCGGGGGGGCAAAAGATACGCAGTATTTT. Amino acid sequence: CAIRAGTSGGAKDTQYF.

This clone has a handful of counts. Other nucleotide sequences in the sample specify the same CDR3. The rearrangement joins TRBV2 to TRBJ1-2; no clear D gene. The germline gives CDR1 SNHLY, CDR2 FYNNEI. Trimming left V 4 bases short and J 5 bases short, with 8 bases between. This CDR3 is 12 amino acids long. The CDR3 spells CASSGQEYGYTF. The CDR3 nucleotides are TGTGCCAGCAGTGGGCAGGAGTATGGCTACACCTTC.

This clone showed up just a few times. J is TRBJ1-4 and V is TRBV7-5; the DNA was not used to check the table's D call, TRBD1. TRBV7-5 is recorded as a pseudogene. This CDR3 contains 12 residues. The CDR3 nucleotides read TGTGTCAGAGTGACAGTTAATGAAAAACTGTTTTTT. This gives the protein CVRVTVNEKLFF.

This rearrangement joins TRBV7-9 to TRBJ2-3; 8 bases map to TRBD1. The CDR3 extends over 16 amino acids. CDR1 is SEHNR and CDR2 is FQNEAQ in the germline V gene (reference sequence). The J segment lost 5 bases and the V segment lost 5 bases, leaving 12 bases of the junction unmatched. CDR3 nucleotide sequence: TGTGCCAGCAGCCCCCGGACAGGGCAGCCGGGAGATACGCAGTATTTT. It codes for CASSPRTGQPGDTQYF.

V usage is TRBV7-8 and J usage is TRBJ2-1; 9 nucleotides match TRBD1. Germline V gene sequence: CDR1 SGHVS, CDR2 FQNEAQ. CDR3 length equals 15 residues. J lost 3 bases, V lost 3 bases, and 3 bases had no gene match. The CDR3 coding sequence is TGTGCCAGCAGCTTGGGGACAGGGATCTACAATGAGCAGTTCTTC. As protein: CASSLGTGIYNEQFF.

This clone was counted a few times. The rearrangement uses TRBV19 and TRBJ2-3; D remains unclear. Germline V gives CDR1 LNHDA, CDR2 SQIVND (reference sequence). V lost 3 bases, J lost 3 bases, and 7 bases lay in between. The CDR3 is 13 amino acids. The CDR3 nucleotides read TGTGCCAGTAGTATCCCCGAGACAGATACGCAGTATTTT. Translated: CASSIPETDTQYF.

The chain carries TRBV4-1 and TRBJ2-5; D is unresolved. The CDR3 is 14 residues long. The V gene lost 4 bases and the J gene lost 2 bases, with 11 bases spanning the gap. The germline gives CDR1 MGHRA, CDR2 YSYEKL. The CDR3 DNA is TGCGCCAGCAGCCTTACGGCGGCTCAAGAGACCCAGTACTTC. It yields the protein CASSLTAAQETQYF.

This clone was observed a few times. J is TRBJ1-2 and V is TRBV6-5; no reliable D call. Germline-derived CDR1 and CDR2 are MNHEY and SVGAGI. This CDR3 region has 14 residues. V was shortened by 1 base and J by 6 bases, with 12 bases between the two germline ends. This CDR3 reads CASSYLRAMNGYTF. For the CDR3, the DNA is TGTGCCAGCAGTTACTTGAGGGCGATGAATGGCTACACCTTC.

The chain couples TRBV12-5 to TRBJ2-3; D is unresolved. This CDR3 has 12 amino acids. The germline V gene has CDR1 LGHNT and CDR2 FRNRAP. Trimming took 6 bases from V and 2 from J, leaving 6 bases between them. In nucleotides, the CDR3 is TGTGCTAGTGGGCCGGACACAGATACGCAGTATTTT. Its translation is CASGPDTDTQYF. The entire variable domain, with the rest obtained from reference TRBV12-5 and TRBJ2-3, is as follows: DARVTQTPRHKVTEMGQEVTMRCQPILGHNTVFWYRQTMMQGLELLAYFRNRAPLDDSGMPKDRFSAEMPDATLATLKIQPSEPRDSAVYFCASGPDTDTQYFGPGTRLTVL.

This clone was observed many times. The V gene is TRBV6-1, the J gene TRBJ2-7; no clear D. Germline values: CDR1 MNHNS, CDR2 SASEGT. V lost 0 bases to trimming and J lost 6 bases, with 9 bases between them. The CDR3 extends over 13 amino acids. CDR3 nucleotide sequence: TGTGCCAGCAGTGAAGCGCGACCGGGCGAGCAGTACGTC. Translated, it gives CASSEARPGEQYV.

The gene calls are TRBV9 and TRBJ2-2, with D uncertain. The CDR3 length is 14 residues. Germline values: CDR1 SGDLS, CDR2 YYNGEE. Trimming stripped 0 bases from V and 5 bases from J, with 8 bases between. Here the CDR3 reads CASSVEVGTGELFF. The CDR3, as DNA: TGTGCCAGCAGCGTAGAGGTTGGAACCGGGGAGCTGTTTTTT.

J is TRBJ2-7 and V is TRBV25-1, with D possibly being TRBD2 (6 bases). Trimming removed 4 bases at V and 7 bases at J, with 17 bases between. This CDR3 region has 14 residues. Looked up from germline, CDR1 is MGHDK and CDR2 is SYGVNS. The DNA for the CDR3 is TGTGCCAGCAGTGGGAGGGACCACCTAAGGGAGCAGTACTTC. It encodes CASSGRDHLREQYF.

This clone was counted ten times or more. V gene TRBV18 combines with J gene TRBJ2-7; 8 bases match TRBD1. V dropped 2 bases and J dropped 2; count of bases not matched to a gene: 5. From germline, CDR1 is KGHSH and CDR2 LQKENI. The CDR3 is made up of 15 amino acids. The CDR3 loop reads CASSPSRDRPYEQYV. The CDR3 DNA reads TGTGCCAGCTCACCATCGAGGGACAGGCCCTACGAGCAGTACGTC.

Turning to this clone: Other DNA sequences from this sample encode an identical CDR3 as well. For the CDR3, the DNA is TGTGCCAGCAGCTTCCGGATGAACACTGAAGCTTTCTTT. Translated: CASSFRMNTEAFF. The chain joins TRBV7-3 to TRBJ1-1, with D unresolved. Trimming removed 3 bases at V and 0 bases at J, with 5 bases between. The germline CDR1 and CDR2 sequences are SGHTA and FQGTGA. The CDR3 extends over 13 amino acids.

The gene calls are TRBV7-2 and TRBJ2-7; the D is unclear. Trimming pared 1 base from V and 1 base from J, leaving 8 bases between. This CDR3 is 14 amino acids long. The germline V gene encodes CDR1 SGHTA and CDR2 FQGNSA. The CDR3 sequence is CASSLGLTSYEQYF. The DNA for the CDR3 is TGTGCCAGCAGCTTAGGGTTGACATCCTACGAGCAGTACTTC.

About this clone itself: Additional DNA sequences in this sample encode the identical CDR3. This chain uses TRBV7-9 with TRBJ1-2; weak D call: TRBD1 (5 bases). Trimming cost V 3 bases and J 2 bases, with 7 bases left between them. Germline V gene lookup returns CDR1 SEHNR and CDR2 FQNEAQ (reference sequence). The CDR3 is made up of 13 amino acids. CDR3: CASSFGQNYGYTF. Here the CDR3 DNA reads TGTGCCAGCAGCTTCGGACAAAACTATGGCTACACCTTC.

The chain employs TRBV4-1 and TRBJ1-1, with D possibly matching TRBD1 (5 bases). The CDR3 consists of 15 residues. CDR1 MGHRA and CDR2 YSYEKL come from the germline V gene. The ends were cut back, 0 bases at V and 3 bases at J, with 11 bases in the middle. The chain's CDR3 is CASSQEVGEDTEAFF. CDR3 sequence (DNA): TGCGCCAGCAGCCAAGAAGTGGGGGAAGACACTGAAGCTTTCTTT.

This chain links TRBV5-6 with TRBJ2-1; D unresolved. The CDR3 is 12 amino acids. The germline CDR1 and CDR2 sequences are SGHDT and YYEEEE. The ends were cut back, 4 bases at V and 3 bases at J, with 5 bases in the middle. CDR3 sequence: CASSRNYNEQFF. CDR3 DNA sequence: TGTGCCAGCAGCCGCAACTACAATGAGCAGTTCTTC.

This clone has only a few counts. The chain joins TRBV15 to TRBJ2-7; D is tentatively TRBD1 or TRBD2 (6 bases each). Germline-derived CDR1 and CDR2 are LNHNV and YYDKDF (reference sequence). Trimming removed 3 bases at V and 0 bases at J, with 12 bases between. The length of the CDR3 is 15 residues. This chain's CDR3 is CATSRRRGSSYEQYF. The DNA of the CDR3 is TGTGCCACCAGCAGGAGGAGGGGGAGCTCCTACGAGCAGTACTTC. Supplemented by reference TRBV15 and TRBJ2-7, the full variable domain reads DAMVIQNPRYQVTQFGKPVTLSCSQTLNHNVMYWYQQKSSQAPKLLFHYYDKDFNNEADTPDNFQSRRPNTSFCFLDIRSPGLGDTAMYLCATSRRRGSSYEQYFGPGTRLTVT.

This clone was seen a few times. The chain recombines TRBV4-3 with TRBJ1-2; a possible D gene is TRBD1 (5 bases). V lost 1 base to trimming and J lost 1 base, with 10 bases between them. The CDR3 runs 15 residues. The germline V gene has CDR1 LGHNA and CDR2 YSLEER. Here the CDR3 reads CASSQGGDYNYGYTF. Here the CDR3 DNA reads TGCGCCAGCAGCCAAGGGGGGGACTATAACTATGGCTACACCTTC.

The chain is built from TRBV2 and TRBJ1-4; tentative D call: TRBD1 (6 bases). From germline, CDR1 is SNHLY and CDR2 FYNNEI. V was pared by 8 bases and J by 7 bases, with 17 bases between. This CDR3 has 14 residues. CDR3 sequence: CASHGSGGGEKLFF. CDR3 coding DNA: TGTGCCAGCCACGGTTCCGGGGGCGGTGAAAAACTGTTTTTT.

As regards this clone: Other DNA sequences of this sample code for an identical CDR3. The V call is TRBV7-9, the J call TRBJ2-1; perhaps D is TRBD1 or TRBD2 (6 bases each). Trimming left V 2 bases short and J 4 bases short, with 12 bases between. The CDR3 is made up of 15 amino acids. Germline V gene data show CDR1 as SEHNR and CDR2 as FQNEAQ (reference sequence). The CDR3: CASSLIRGQYNEQFF. The CDR3 DNA follows: TGTGCCAGCAGCTTAATACGGGGGCAGTACAATGAGCAGTTCTTC.

This sequence joins TRBV5-8 and TRBJ2-5; no clear D. This CDR3 is built from 13 residues. Per the germline V gene, CDR1 is SGHTS and CDR2 is YDEGEE. Trimming left V 4 bases short and J 5 bases short, with 12 bases between. The CDR3 coding sequence is TGTGCCAGCAGCGCTTGGGGTGCGGAGACCCAGTACTTC. Encoded protein: CASSAWGAETQYF. Full variable domain (remainder filled in from reference TRBV5-8 and TRBJ2-5): EAGVTQSPTHLIKTRGQQATLRCSPISGHTSVYWYQQALGLGLQFLLWYDEGEERNRGNFPPRFSGRQFPNYSSELNVNALELEDSALYLCASSAWGAETQYFGPGTRLLVL.

The CDR3 DNA follows: TGCAGCGTTGGCAGTGATACGCAGTATTTT. Protein sequence: CSVGSDTQYF. The rearrangement links TRBV29-1 to TRBJ2-3; D remains ambiguous. V dropped 4 bases and J dropped 6 bases, with 5 bases sitting between them. The CDR3 is 10 residues long. CDR1 is SQVTM, CDR2 ANQGSEA, per germline.

The V gene is TRBV11-1, the J gene TRBJ2-3; 7 bases fit TRBD1. J was trimmed by 1 base and V by 5 bases; bases with no gene match: 9. The germline gives CDR1 SGHAT, CDR2 FQDESV (reference sequence). The CDR3 is made up of 16 amino acids. This CDR3 reads CASSLGGGGGTDTQYF. In DNA, the CDR3 is TGTGCCAGCAGCCTAGGGGGCGGAGGTGGCACAGATACGCAGTATTTT.

This clone occurred a few times. This chain links TRBV21-1 with TRBJ2-4; the DNA was not used to check the table's D call, TRBD2. TRBV21-1 is flagged as a pseudogene. The CDR3 consists of 17 residues. The CDR3, as DNA: TGTGCCAGCAGCAAAGGCCAAACCGGGACTAGCGAAAACATTCAGTACTTC. Translated, it gives CASSKGQTGTSENIQYF.